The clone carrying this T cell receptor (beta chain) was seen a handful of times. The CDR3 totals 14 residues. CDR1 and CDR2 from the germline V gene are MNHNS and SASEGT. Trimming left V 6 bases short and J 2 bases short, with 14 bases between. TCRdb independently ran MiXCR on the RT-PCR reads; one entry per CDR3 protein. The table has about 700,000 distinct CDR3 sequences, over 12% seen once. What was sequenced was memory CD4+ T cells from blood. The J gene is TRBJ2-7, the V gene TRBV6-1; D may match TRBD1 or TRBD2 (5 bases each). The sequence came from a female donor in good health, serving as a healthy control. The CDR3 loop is CASSDRKGPYEQYF. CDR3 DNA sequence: TGTGCCAGCAGCGACAGAAAGGGACCCTACGAGCAGTACTTC.